This paragraph reports one T cell receptor (beta chain). No antigen is known for it. One junction end disagrees with the germline gene, perhaps due to a read error. The sample originates from a study of post-analysis software for immune sequencing data. Study at large: As for disease course, relapsing-remitting, secondary progressive and progressive-relapsing multiple sclerosis were all included. General study results and limits: In patients, about 5 TRBV segments were more frequent than in controls, with TRBV5-6, TRBV5-1 and TRBV20-1 among them. Among multiple sclerosis patients, normalized Chao1 diversity was significantly below that of controls.

This CDR3 has 16 amino acids. The germline V gene encodes CDR1 SGHVS and CDR2 FQNEAQ. Unique molecular identifiers tagged the TCR beta cDNA libraries. Starting from approximately 1 to 10 million T cells, the study yielded roughly 0.5 million cDNA molecules. TCRdb fed the PCR reads into MiXCR, producing one record per CDR3 protein. The sample holds hundreds of thousands of distinct CDR3 sequences, approximately 60% seen once. This sequence joins TRBV7-8 and TRBJ2-6, with 7 bases matching TRBD1. The sequence was obtained from a girl aged 2-10 years with multiple sclerosis. Source material: blood. The CDR3 nucleotides read TGTGCCAGCAGCTCAACAGGGGAAACTGGGGCCAACGTCCCGACTTTC. The encoded protein is CASSSTGETGANVPTF.